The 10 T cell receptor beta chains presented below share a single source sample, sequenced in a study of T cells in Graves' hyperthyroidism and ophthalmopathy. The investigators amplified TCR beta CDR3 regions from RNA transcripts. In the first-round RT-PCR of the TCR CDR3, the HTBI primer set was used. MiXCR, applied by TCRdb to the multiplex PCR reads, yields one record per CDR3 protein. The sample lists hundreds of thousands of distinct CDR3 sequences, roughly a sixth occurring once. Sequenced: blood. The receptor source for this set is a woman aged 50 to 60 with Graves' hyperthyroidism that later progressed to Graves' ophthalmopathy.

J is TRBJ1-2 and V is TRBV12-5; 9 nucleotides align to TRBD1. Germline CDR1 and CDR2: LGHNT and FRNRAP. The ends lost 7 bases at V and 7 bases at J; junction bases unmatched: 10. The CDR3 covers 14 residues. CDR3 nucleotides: TGTGCTAGTGTTGAATCGGGACAGGGTTCTGGCTACACCTTC. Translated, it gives CASVESGQGSGYTF.

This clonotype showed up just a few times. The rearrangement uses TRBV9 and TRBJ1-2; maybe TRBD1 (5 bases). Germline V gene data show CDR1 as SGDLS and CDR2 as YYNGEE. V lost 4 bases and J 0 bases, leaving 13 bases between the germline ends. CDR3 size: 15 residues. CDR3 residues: CASSPDWGANYGYTF. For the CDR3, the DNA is TGTGCCAGCAGCCCCGACTGGGGCGCTAACTATGGCTACACCTTC.

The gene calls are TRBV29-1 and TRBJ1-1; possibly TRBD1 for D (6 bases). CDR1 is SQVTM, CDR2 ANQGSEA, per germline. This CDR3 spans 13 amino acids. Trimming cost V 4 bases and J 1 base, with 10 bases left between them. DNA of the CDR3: TGCAGCGTTGTAGGACAGCCGAACACTGAAGCTTTCTTT. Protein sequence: CSVVGQPNTEAFF.

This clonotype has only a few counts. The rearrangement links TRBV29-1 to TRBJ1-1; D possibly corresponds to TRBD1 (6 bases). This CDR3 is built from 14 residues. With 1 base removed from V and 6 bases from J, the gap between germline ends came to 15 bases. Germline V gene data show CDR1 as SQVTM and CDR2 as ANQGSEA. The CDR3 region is CSVEAGQGWSEAFF. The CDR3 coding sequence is TGCAGCGTTGAAGCCGGGCAGGGGTGGTCTGAAGCTTTCTTT. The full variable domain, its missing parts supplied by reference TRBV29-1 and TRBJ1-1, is SAVISQKPSRDICQRGTSLTIQCQVDSQVTMMFWYRQQPGQSLTLIATANQGSEATYESGFVIDKFPISRPNLTFSTLTVSNMSPEDSSIYLCSVEAGQGWSEAFFGQGTRLTVV.

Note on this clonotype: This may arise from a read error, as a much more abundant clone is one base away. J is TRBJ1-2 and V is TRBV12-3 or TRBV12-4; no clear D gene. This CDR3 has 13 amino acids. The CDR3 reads CASSPLARYGYAF. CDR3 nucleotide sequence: TGTGCCAGCAGTCCCCTCGCCCGATATGGCTACGCCTTC.

This chain's CDR3 is CASSQAGGGEQPQHF. CDR3 nucleotides: TGTGCCAGCAGCCAAGCAGGAGGGGGTGAACAGCCCCAGCATTTT. The chain uses TRBV3-1 and TRBJ1-5; TRBD1 might be the D (6 bases). CDR3 size: 15 residues. Germline V lookup: CDR1 LGHDT, CDR2 YNNKEL (reference sequence). Trimming shortened V by 1 base and J by 7 bases, and 14 bases separated the two germline ends.

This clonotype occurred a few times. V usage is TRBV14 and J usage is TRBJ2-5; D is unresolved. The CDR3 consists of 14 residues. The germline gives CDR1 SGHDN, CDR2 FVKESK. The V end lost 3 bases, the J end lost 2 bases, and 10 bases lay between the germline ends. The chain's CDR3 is CASSHPPRQETQYF. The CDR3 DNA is TGTGCCAGCAGCCATCCCCCGCGGCAAGAGACCCAGTACTTC.

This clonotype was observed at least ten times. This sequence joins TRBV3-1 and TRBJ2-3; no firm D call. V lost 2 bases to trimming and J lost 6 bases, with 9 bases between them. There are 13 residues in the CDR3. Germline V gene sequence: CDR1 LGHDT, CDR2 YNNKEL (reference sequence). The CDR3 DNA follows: TGTGCCAGCAGCCAAAGCGTCCCCGATACGCAGTATTTT. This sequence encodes CASSQSVPDTQYF.

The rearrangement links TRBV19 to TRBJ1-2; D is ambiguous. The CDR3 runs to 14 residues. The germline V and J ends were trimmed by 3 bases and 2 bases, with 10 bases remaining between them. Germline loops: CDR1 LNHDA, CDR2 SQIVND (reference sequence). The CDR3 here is CASSMTQSNYGYTF. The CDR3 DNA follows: TGTGCCAGTAGTATGACACAGTCGAACTATGGCTACACCTTC.

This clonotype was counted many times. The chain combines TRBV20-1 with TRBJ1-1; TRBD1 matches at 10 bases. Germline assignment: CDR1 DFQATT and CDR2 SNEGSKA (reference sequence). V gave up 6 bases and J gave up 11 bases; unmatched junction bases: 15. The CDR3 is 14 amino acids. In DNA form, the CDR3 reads TGCAGTGCAACGGACAGGGGGTACAACCTCGGGGCTTTCTTT. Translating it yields CSATDRGYNLGAFF.